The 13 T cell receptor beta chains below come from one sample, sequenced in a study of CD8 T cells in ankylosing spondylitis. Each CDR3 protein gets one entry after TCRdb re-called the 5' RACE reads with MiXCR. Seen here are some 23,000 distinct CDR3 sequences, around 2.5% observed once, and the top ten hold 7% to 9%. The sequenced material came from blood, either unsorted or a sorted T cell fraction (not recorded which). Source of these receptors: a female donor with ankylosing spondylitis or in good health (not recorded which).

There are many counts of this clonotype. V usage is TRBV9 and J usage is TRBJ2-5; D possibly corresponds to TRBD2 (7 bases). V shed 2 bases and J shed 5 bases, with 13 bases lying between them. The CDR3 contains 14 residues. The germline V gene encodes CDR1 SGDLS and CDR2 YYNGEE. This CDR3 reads CASSVGGARETQYF. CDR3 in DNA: TGTGCCAGCAGCGTTGGGGGGGCCCGGGAGACCCAGTACTTC.

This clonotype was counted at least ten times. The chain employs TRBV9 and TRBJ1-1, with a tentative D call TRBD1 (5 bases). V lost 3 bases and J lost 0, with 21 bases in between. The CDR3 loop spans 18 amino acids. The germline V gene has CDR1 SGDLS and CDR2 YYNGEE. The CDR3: CASSGGLAQGTMNTEAFF. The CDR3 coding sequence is TGTGCCAGCAGCGGGGGGTTGGCCCAGGGCACCATGAACACTGAAGCTTTCTTT.

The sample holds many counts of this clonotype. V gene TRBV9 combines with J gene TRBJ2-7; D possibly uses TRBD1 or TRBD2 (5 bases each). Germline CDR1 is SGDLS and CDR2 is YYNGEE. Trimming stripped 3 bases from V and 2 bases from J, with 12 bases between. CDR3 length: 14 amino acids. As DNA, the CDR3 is TGTGCCAGCAGCGCCCATCTGGGGGCCTACGAGCAGTACTTC. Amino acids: CASSAHLGAYEQYF.

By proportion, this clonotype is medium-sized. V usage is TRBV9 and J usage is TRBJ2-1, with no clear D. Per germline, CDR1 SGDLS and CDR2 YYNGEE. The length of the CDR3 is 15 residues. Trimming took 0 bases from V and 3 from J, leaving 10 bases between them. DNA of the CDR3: TGTGCCAGCAGCGTAGCACCGGACCACTACAATGAGCAGTTCTTC. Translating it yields CASSVAPDHYNEQFF.

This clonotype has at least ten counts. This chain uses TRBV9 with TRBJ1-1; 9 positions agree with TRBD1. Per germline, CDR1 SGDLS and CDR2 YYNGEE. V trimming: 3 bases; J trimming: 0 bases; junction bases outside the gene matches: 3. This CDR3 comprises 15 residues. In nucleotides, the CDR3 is TGTGCCAGCAGCGCAAGGACAGGGGTGAACACTGAAGCTTTCTTT. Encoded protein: CASSARTGVNTEAFF.

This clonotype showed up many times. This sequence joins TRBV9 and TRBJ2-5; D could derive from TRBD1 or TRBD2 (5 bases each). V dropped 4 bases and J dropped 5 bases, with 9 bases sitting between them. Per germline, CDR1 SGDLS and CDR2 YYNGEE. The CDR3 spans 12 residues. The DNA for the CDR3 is TGTGCCAGCAGCCCCAGGGAGGAGACCCAGTACTTC. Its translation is CASSPREETQYF.

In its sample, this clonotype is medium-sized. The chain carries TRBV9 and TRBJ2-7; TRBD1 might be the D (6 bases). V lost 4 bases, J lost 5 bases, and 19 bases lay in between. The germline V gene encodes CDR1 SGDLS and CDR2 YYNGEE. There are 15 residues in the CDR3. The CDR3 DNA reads TGTGCCAGCAGCCGTCAACAGGGAAATGGCAACGAGCAGTACTTC. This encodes CASSRQQGNGNEQYF.

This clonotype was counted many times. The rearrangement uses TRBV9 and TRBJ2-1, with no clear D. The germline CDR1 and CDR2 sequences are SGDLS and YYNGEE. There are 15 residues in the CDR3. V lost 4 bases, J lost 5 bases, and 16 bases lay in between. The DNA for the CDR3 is TGTGCCAGCAGCCCACGTGCGCGTATCCACAATGAGCAGTTCTTC. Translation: CASSPRARIHNEQFF.

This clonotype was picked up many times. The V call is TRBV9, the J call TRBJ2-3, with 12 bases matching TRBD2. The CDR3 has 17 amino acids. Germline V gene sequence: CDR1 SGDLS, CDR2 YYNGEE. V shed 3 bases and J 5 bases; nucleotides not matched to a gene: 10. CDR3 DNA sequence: TGTGCCAGCAGCGCCGCTGCCTCGACTAGCGGGGGAGATACGCAGTATTTT. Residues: CASSAAASTSGGDTQYF.

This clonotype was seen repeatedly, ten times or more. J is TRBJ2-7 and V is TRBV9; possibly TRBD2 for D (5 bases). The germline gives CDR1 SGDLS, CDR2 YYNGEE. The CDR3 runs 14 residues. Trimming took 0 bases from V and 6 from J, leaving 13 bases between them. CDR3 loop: CASSVGTGFSEQYF. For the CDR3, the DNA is TGTGCCAGCAGCGTAGGGACTGGCTTCAGCGAGCAGTACTTC.

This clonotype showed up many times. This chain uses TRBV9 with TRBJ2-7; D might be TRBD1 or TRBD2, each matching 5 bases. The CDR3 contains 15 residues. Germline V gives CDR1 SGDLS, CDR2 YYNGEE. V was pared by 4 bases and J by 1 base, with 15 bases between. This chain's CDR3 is CASSPRRGESYEQYF. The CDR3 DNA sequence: TGTGCCAGCAGCCCCCGTCGGGGCGAATCCTACGAGCAGTACTTC.

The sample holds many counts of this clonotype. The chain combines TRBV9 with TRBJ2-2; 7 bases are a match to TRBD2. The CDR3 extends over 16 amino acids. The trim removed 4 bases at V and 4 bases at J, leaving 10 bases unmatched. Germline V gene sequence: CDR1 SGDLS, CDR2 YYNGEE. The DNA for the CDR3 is TGTGCCAGCAGCAGTCATGCGGGAGCGGGCACCGGGGAGCTGTTTTTT. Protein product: CASSSHAGAGTGELFF. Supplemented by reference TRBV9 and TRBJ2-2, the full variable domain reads DSGVTQTPKHLITATGQRVTLRCSPRSGDLSVYWYQQSLDQGLQFLIQYYNGEERAKGNILERFSAQQFPDLHSELNLSSLELGDSALYFCASSSHAGAGTGELFFGEGSRLTVL.

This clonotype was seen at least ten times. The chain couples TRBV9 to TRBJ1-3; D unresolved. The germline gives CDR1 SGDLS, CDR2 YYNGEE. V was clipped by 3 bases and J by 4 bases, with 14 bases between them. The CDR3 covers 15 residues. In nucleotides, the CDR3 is TGTGCCAGCAGCGCCCGTTGGGAGGCGGGAAACACCATATATTTT. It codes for CASSARWEAGNTIYF. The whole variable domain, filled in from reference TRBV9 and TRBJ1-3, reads DSGVTQTPKHLITATGQRVTLRCSPRSGDLSVYWYQQSLDQGLQFLIQYYNGEERAKGNILERFSAQQFPDLHSELNLSSLELGDSALYFCASSARWEAGNTIYFGEGSWLTVV.